This T cell receptor (beta chain) was obtained from a study of CD8+CD57+ T cells in acquired aplastic anemia. On the study more broadly: Mean DNA quantity obtained from sorted CD4+ and CD8+ cells was 2.5 to 4 ug.

Germline lookup yields CDR1 MNHNS and CDR2 SASEGT. V lost 4 bases to trimming and J lost 4 bases; unmatched junction nucleotides: 2. The CDR3 runs to 13 residues. This clonotype was picked up many times. Sequenced patients had shown CD8+CD57+ cell expansion by flow cytometry. Genomic DNA, the template, was used for profiling of the TCR beta VDJ and CDR3. TCRdb passed the reads through MiXCR, listing each CDR3 protein once. The data contain approximately 190,000 distinct CDR3 sequences, approximately 50% of them singletons. The material sequenced was sorted CD4+, CD8+, or CD8+CD57+ T cells (not recorded which) from PBMCs. V and J are TRBV6-1 and TRBJ1-2, with 8 nucleotides matching TRBD1. This TCR was recovered from a human donor with aplastic anemia. In DNA form, the CDR3 reads TGTGCCAGCAGTGCTACAGGGGGCTATGGCTACACCTTC. This gives the protein CASSATGGYGYTF.